A selection of T cell receptor beta chains follows, all from one sample in a study of shared clonotypes between healthy human individuals. The data were produced by immunoSEQ multiplex PCR, yet TCRdb's version contains in-frame clones alone and is incomplete. The sample lists roughly 1,100,000 clones; 65% to 80% were seen once. What was sequenced was memory CD4+ T cells sorted from blood. The receptors here all came from a man between 18 and 35 years old in good health. Both conserved end residues are part of each CDR3. The D gene is left open where the match is weak. Rows may omit the clone size; those that give it use once, few, many or a size class.

D gene,V gene,J gene,clone size,CDR3 DNA,CDR3 protein
-,TRBV28,TRBJ2-7,-,TGTGCCAGCAGTTCCATAACCTACGAGCAGTACTTC,CASSSITYEQYF
-,TRBV30,TRBJ2-6,once,TGTGCCTGGAGAACTACCGAGAGAGACTCTGGGGCCAACGTCCTGACTTTC,CAWRTTERDSGANVLTF
-,TRBV9,TRBJ2-2,-,TGTGCCAGCAGCGTAGTCAAGGCCGGGGAGCTGTTTTTT,CASSVVKAGELFF
-,TRBV5-6,TRBJ2-5,-,TGTGCCAGCAGCTTGGAGCGTCTAAGGGAGACCCAGTACTTC,CASSLERLRETQYF
-,TRBV5-6,TRBJ1-4,-,TGTGCCAGCAGCTTTGGTCAGGGTGGTTGGGAACTGTTTTTT,CASSFGQGGWELFF
-,TRBV29-1,TRBJ2-1,-,TGCAGCGTTGCGGGCTTGATTTTGGCCCTCAGGAGTGAGCAGTTCTTC,CSVAGLILALRSEQFF
TRBD2,TRBV19,TRBJ2-1,-,TGTGCCAGTAGTATAACGGGTAGCGGGGTCTACAATGAGCAGTTCTTC,CASSITGSGVYNEQFF
-,TRBV13,TRBJ1-6,-,TGTGCCAGCAGCCCATCTACCGGACGCAGTAATTCACCCCTCCACTTT,CASSPSTGRSNSPLHF
TRBD2,TRBV11-2,TRBJ2-7,-,TGTGCCAGCAGCTTAGATCGGGCGGGAGGAACCGAGCAGTACTTC,CASSLDRAGGTEQYF
-,TRBV19,TRBJ1-6,-,TGTGCCAGTACCACGGCTAATTCACCCCTCCACTTT,CASTTANSPLHF
-,TRBV10-3,TRBJ1-2,-,TGTGCCATCAGTGACCCCAAATCGTCCCCGATCAATGGCTACACCTTC,CAISDPKSSPINGYTF
TRBD1,TRBV2,TRBJ1-5,many,TGTGCCAGCAGTGGCAGGACAGGGGGCGATCAGCCCCAGCATTTT,CASSGRTGGDQPQHF
TRBD1,TRBV19,TRBJ2-1,-,TGTGCCAGTAGTACCCCAGGGGGTGAGCAGTTCTTC,CASSTPGGEQFF
-,TRBV19,TRBJ2-2,-,TGTGCCAGTAGTAACTATAATTCGAACACCGGGGAGCTGTTTTTT,CASSNYNSNTGELFF
TRBD2,TRBV7-2,TRBJ2-7,-,TGTGCCAGCAGCTATCTAGCGGGACCCTACGAGCAGTACTTC,CASSYLAGPYEQYF
-,TRBV7-9,TRBJ1-6,-,TGTGCCAGCAGCACCCCCACCTCACCCCTCCACTTT,CASSTPTSPLHF
-,TRBV30,TRBJ1-1,-,TGTGCCTGGAGTCTCCGAGGGTCTCTGAACACTGAAGCTTTCTTT,CAWSLRGSLNTEAFF
-,TRBV30,TRBJ1-4,-,TGTGCCTGGAGTGTAAGAGCCGGGACTAATGAAAAACTGTTTTTT,CAWSVRAGTNEKLFF
-,TRBV28,TRBJ2-7,-,TGTGCCAGCAGTTCTCCCCCAGGGGCACCCTACGAGCAGTACTTC,CASSSPPGAPYEQYF
-,TRBV6-1,TRBJ1-5,-,TGTGCCAGCAGGCTCGGCAGGGGTCAGCCCCAGCATTTT,CASRLGRGQPQHF
TRBD1,TRBV6-6,TRBJ1-1,-,TGTGCCAGCAGGGCCGGACAGGGGCCTTTGAACACTGAAGCTTTCTTT,CASRAGQGPLNTEAFF
TRBD1,TRBV5-6,TRBJ1-1,once,TGTGCCAGCAGCCTCACAGGGGGGGCTGAAGCTTTCTTT,CASSLTGGAEAFF
-,TRBV6-1,TRBJ1-2,-,TGTGCCAGCAGCCCTGGGAGGGCCGCTAACTATGGCTACACCTTC,CASSPGRAANYGYTF
-,TRBV5-4,TRBJ2-5,-,TGTGCCAGCAGCTTGAGAGGGACAGAGACCCAGTACTTC,CASSLRGTETQYF
-,TRBV5-4,TRBJ2-7,once,TGTGCCAGCAGCTTGGGGGTGAGAGAGCAGTACTTC,CASSLGVREQYF
TRBD1,TRBV10-3,TRBJ2-2,-,TGTGCCATCCCGGACAGGGGGCAAACCGGGGAGCTGTTTTTT,CAIPDRGQTGELFF
-,TRBV6-5,TRBJ1-3,-,TGTGCCAGCTTGCGAGGGCCTGGAAACACCATATATTTT,CASLRGPGNTIYF
-,TRBV10-1,TRBJ2-1,-,TGCGCCAGCAGTGACTATACTAGCAATGAGCAGTTCTTC,CASSDYTSNEQFF
-,TRBV4-3,TRBJ1-1,few,TGCGCCAGCAGCGCCCGGACCCGAGACACTGAAGCTTTCTTT,CASSARTRDTEAFF
-,TRBV19,TRBJ1-1,few,TGTGCCAGTACCCCAAGGGGGAACACTGAAGCTTTCTTT,CASTPRGNTEAFF
-,TRBV6-1,TRBJ2-7,few,TGTGCCAGCAGTGAAGAGGGGGAGGGAAAGCAGTACTTC,CASSEEGEGKQYF
TRBD2,TRBV11-3,TRBJ2-3,-,TGTGCCAGCAGCCTAAGACTAGCGGACACAGATACGCAGTATTTT,CASSLRLADTDTQYF
-,TRBV21-1,TRBJ2-7,few,TGTGCCAGCCCCTGGCGCGGGGGGCCTATTTTCTACGAGCAGTACTTC,CASPWRGGPIFYEQYF
-,TRBV9,TRBJ1-2,-,TGTGCCAGCAGCGCAACAGGTGTCTATGGCTACACCTTC,CASSATGVYGYTF
-,TRBV27,TRBJ2-2,-,TGTGCCAGCAGTTTACAGGCGAACACCGGGGAGCTGTTTTTT,CASSLQANTGELFF
TRBD1,TRBV5-6,TRBJ1-2,-,TGTGCCAGCAGCTTACAGGGGGATGGCTACACCTTC,CASSLQGDGYTF
TRBD2,TRBV28,TRBJ2-3,-,TGTGCCAGCAGTTTCGGGGGGGATACGCAGTATTTT,CASSFGGDTQYF
TRBD1,TRBV30,TRBJ1-2,-,TGTGCCTGGAGTCCGGGGACAGGGAACTATGGCTACACCTTC,CAWSPGTGNYGYTF
-,TRBV7-2,TRBJ2-2,-,TGTGCCAGCAGCTTAGGGGCAGCTGCCGGGGAGCTGTTTTTT,CASSLGAAAGELFF
-,TRBV2,TRBJ2-5,-,TGTGCCAGCAGTGAGGACACTTACCAAGAGACCCAGTACTTC,CASSEDTYQETQYF
-,TRBV4-1,TRBJ2-3,-,TGCGCCAGCAGCCTAGGAAACACAGATACGCAGTATTTT,CASSLGNTDTQYF
-,TRBV30,TRBJ2-7,-,TGTGCCTGGAACCCGGGATCCCCGTACGAGCAGTACTTC,CAWNPGSPYEQYF
-,TRBV30,TRBJ2-3,-,TGTGCCTGGAGTCGCGGAAAGAGCACAGATACGCAGTATTTT,CAWSRGKSTDTQYF
-,TRBV28,TRBJ1-2,-,TGTGCGACGGGGGACCCTAACTATGGCTACACCTTC,CATGDPNYGYTF
TRBD2,TRBV6-1,TRBJ2-7,-,TGTGCCAGCAGTAGGACTAGCCCCGGTGAGCAGTACTTC,CASSRTSPGEQYF
-,TRBV5-1,TRBJ2-3,-,TGCGCCAGCAGCCCGGGGAGCACAGATACGCAGTATTTT,CASSPGSTDTQYF
-,TRBV11-2,TRBJ2-7,few,TGTGCCAGCAGCTTTAAGGGCTACGAGCAGTACTTC,CASSFKGYEQYF
-,TRBV27,TRBJ1-6,-,TGTGCCAGCAGTTTATCGACAGCAGTAAATTCACCCCTCCACTTT,CASSLSTAVNSPLHF
-,TRBV21-1,TRBJ2-7,once,TGTGCCAGCAGCAATCGCCGGGAAGAGCAGTACTTC,CASSNRREEQYF
-,TRBV4-1,TRBJ1-4,-,TGCGCCAGCAGCCAAGATTGGTCAGACGGAGAATTGGAAAAACTGTTTTTT,CASSQDWSDGELEKLFF
-,TRBV4-1,TRBJ2-7,-,TGCGCCAGCAGCCAAGATAGAGTACGTGGATTTGGGGAGCAGTACTTC,CASSQDRVRGFGEQYF